This entry concerns a single T cell receptor beta chain. Resolution of symptoms, clearance, or two negative PCRs was present in recovered Cohort 3 donors. The CDR3 has 16 residues. CDR1 is SGHTA, CDR2 FQGNSA, per germline. The V and J ends lost 5 bases and 9 bases, in that order; junction bases with no gene match: 9. These data are taken from a study of blood T cell repertoires in COVID-19. Measured with immunoSEQ multiplex PCR; TCRdb has only the in-frame clones, and not every one. This sample has over 120,000 clones, with about nine tenths found just once. What was sequenced was PBMCs or T cells enriched from blood (not recorded which). The V gene is TRBV7-2, the J gene TRBJ2-1; TRBD2 agrees at 14 bases. The TCR originated in a man aged 50-60 years who had recovered from COVID-19. CDR3 protein: CASSPSTSGGAIEQFF. CDR3 in DNA: TGTGCCAGCAGCCCCTCGACTAGCGGGGGGGCAATTGAGCAGTTCTTC.